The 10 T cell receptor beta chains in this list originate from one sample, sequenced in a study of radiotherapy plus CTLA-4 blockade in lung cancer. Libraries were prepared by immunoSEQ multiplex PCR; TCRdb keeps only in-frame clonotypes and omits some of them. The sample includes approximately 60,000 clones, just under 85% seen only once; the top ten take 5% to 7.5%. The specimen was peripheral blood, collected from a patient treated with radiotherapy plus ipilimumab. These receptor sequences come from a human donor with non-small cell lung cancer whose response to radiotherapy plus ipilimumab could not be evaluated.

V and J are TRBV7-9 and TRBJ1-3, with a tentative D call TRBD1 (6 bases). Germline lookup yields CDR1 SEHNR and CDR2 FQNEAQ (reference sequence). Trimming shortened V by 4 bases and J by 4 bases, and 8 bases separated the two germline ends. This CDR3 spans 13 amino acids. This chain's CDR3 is CASSSGQGNTIYF. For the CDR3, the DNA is TGTGCCAGCAGCTCTGGACAGGGAAACACCATATATTTT.

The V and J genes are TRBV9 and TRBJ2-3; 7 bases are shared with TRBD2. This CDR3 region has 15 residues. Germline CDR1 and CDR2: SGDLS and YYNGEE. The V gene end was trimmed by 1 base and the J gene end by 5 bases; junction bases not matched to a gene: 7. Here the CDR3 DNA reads TGTGCCAGCAGCGTACGACGCGGGGGTGGAGATACGCAGTATTTT. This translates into CASSVRRGGGDTQYF.

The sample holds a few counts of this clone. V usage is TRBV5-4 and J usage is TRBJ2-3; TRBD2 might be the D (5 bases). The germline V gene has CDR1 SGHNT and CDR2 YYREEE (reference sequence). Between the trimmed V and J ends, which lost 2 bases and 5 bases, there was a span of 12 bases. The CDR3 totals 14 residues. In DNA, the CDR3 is TGTGCCAGCAGCTTCGGCGCGGGTGTAGATACGCAGTATTTT. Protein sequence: CASSFGAGVDTQYF.

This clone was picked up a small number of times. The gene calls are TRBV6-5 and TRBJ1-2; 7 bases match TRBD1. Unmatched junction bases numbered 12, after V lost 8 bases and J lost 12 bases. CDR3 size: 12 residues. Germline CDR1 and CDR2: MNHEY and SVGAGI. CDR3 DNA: TGTGCCAGCCGTACCCCGACAGGGTTTGACACCTTC. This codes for CASRTPTGFDTF.

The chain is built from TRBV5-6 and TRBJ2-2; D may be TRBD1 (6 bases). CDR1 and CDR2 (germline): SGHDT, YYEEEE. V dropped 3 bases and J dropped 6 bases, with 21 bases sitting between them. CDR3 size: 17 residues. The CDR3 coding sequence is TGTGCCAGCAGCTCCCAACCGACAGGCAGGTCTTCCGGGGAGCTGTTTTTT. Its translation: CASSSQPTGRSSGELFF.

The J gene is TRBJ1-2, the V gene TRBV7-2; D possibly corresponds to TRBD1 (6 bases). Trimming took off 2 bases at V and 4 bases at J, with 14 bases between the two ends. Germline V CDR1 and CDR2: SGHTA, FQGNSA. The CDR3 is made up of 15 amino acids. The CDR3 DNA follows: TGTGCCAGCAGCTTATACACTGGGGGCTCCTATGGCTACACCTTC. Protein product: CASSLYTGGSYGYTF.

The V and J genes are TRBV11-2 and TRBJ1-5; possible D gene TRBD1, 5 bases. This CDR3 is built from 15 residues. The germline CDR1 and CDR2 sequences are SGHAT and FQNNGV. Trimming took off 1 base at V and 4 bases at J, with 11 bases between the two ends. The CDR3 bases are TGTGCCAGCAGCTTAGCAGGGTCCCTTAATCAGCCCCAGCATTTT. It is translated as CASSLAGSLNQPQHF.

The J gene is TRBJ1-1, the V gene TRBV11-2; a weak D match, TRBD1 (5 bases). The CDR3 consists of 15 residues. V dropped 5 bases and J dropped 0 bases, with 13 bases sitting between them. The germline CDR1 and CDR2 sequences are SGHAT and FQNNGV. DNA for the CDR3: TGTGCCAGCAGCCCTTTAGACAGCATGAACACTGAAGCTTTCTTT. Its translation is CASSPLDSMNTEAFF.

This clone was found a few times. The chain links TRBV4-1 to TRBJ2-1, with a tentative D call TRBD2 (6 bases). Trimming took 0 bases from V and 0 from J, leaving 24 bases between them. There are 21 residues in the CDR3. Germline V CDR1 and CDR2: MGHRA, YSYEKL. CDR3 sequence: CASSQELGGGGWSASYNEQFF. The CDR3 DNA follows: TGCGCCAGCAGCCAAGAGTTGGGGGGAGGCGGTTGGTCTGCCTCCTACAATGAGCAGTTCTTC.

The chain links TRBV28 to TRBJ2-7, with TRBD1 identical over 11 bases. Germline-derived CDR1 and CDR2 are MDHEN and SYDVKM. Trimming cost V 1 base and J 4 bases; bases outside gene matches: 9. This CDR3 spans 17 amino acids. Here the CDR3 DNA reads TGTGCCAGCAGTTTATACTACCTGGACAGGGGGCGGTACGAGCAGTACTTC. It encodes CASSLYYLDRGRYEQYF.